This T cell receptor beta chain was identified during a study of graft-versus-host responses after intestinal transplantation (dated by TCRdb to the early 2020s). Broadly, across the study: Multivisceral, liver-intestinal, or isolated intestinal transplants were received by the recipients. Instead of going to the commercial service, samples from a few later patients were sequenced in-house on an Illumina MiSeq and processed with MiXCR. A peak of at least 4% donor T cells among recipient peripheral blood mononuclear cells was the definition used for donor T cell macrochimerism. Anti-thymocyte globulin induction was given to all recipients, followed by maintenance tacrolimus and steroids for about 3 years. The cohort enrolled about 23 intestinal transplant recipients, one of whom was a retransplant, and 3 patients without pretransplant specimens were excluded. Alloreactive clones were identified by sequencing pre-transplant mixed lymphocyte reaction products and comparing these products with unstimulated pre-transplant donor and recipient T cells. After intestinal transplantation, graft-versus-host and host-versus-graft alloreactive T cell clones were followed in the graft, circulation and bone marrow using bulk TCR-beta CDR3 sequencing. The research as a whole found: The relatively low number and heterogeneity of intestinal transplant patients limited the conclusions. Peak levels of circulating GvH clones were associated with declines in HvG clones early after transplant. In the allografts of patients with donor T cell macrochimerism, GvH to HvG T cell clonal ratios were high. GvH clones were detected in recipient bone marrow, and some appeared earlier in ileal mucosa or blood, consistent with an intestinal mucosal origin.

The sample's time point, from its label and the paper: cells obtained before transplantation from donor or recipient. CD3+CD4+ and CD3+CD8+ populations were FACS-sorted from unstimulated pre-transplant donor and recipient cells taken from spleen or lymph nodes. Inclusive of the bounding cysteine and phenylalanine, the CDR3 is 12 residues long. Left in the record is the CDR3 DNA by itself, 36 bases read in frame from the first base. A distance of 5 bases separates the germline ends of V and J, which lose 0 bases and 5 bases respectively. Taken from the germline V gene, the CDR1 and CDR2 loops are SGHTA and FQGNSA. Receptors were amplified or captured by the immunoSEQ multiplex PCR assay. In most patients, genomic DNA was isolated using the Qiagen DNeasy Blood and Tissue Kit and sent frozen to Adaptive Biotechnologies for TCR sequencing. High-throughput TCR-beta CDR3 sequencing of genomic DNA from most patients was performed by Adaptive Biotechnologies. Processing in the source paper ran as follows. Adaptive's ImmunoSEQ software supplied the TCR sequencing data for around 19 patients, while MiXCR and VDJtools were used to process a few other patients. To correct CD4 versus CD8 sorting errors, any sequence found in both subsets at a frequency ratio below 5:1 was removed. CDR3 nucleotide sequences shared between donor and recipient were removed because the origin of such sequences could not be assigned. To count as alloreactive, a clone needed at least 2-fold expansion over unstimulated cells and a minimum CFSE-low frequency of 0.002% (template counts) or 0.001% (read counts). Mappable clones were those detected in sequenced pre-transplant spleen, lymph node, or MLR CFSE-low populations of the donor or recipient. The cumulative frequency of alloreactive clones was calculated as a percentage of all sequences, weighted by copy number. What TCRdb holds here is the immuneACCESS table cut down to in-frame rearrangements. Part of the clones is not present; checked against another copy, under half of the missing clones reflect an unresolved V gene, and the others are unexplained. The D gene and trimming were derived from the DNA, and the V and J assignments and clone size from that table. This sample has roughly 130,000 clones in its table, and 80% to 95% of those were observed once. Of the sample, roughly 0.2% falls within the top ten clones.

Remarks on this clone: Which antigen it targets is not known. No quality values exist for individual bases; no much larger clone is one base distant.

The V gene is TRBV7-2 and the J gene is TRBJ2-7, with an unclear D gene assignment. The sample here was unstimulated CD4+ T cells sorted from spleen or lymph node cells, taken before intestinal transplant. This clonotype was obtained from a human donor who received an intestinal transplant. This receptor has the CDR3 CASSLALHEQYF. The DNA sequence is as follows: TGTGCCAGCAGCTTAGCGCTGCACGAGCAGTACTTC.